This TCR beta chain stems from a study of human T cells and chemical hapten exposure (dated by TCRdb to about 2021). A note on the overall study: For sensitization, 2% DPC in acetone was applied to a 2 cm by 2 cm area of upper inner arm skin. Throughout the study period of about 23 weeks, patients also received therapeutic DPC doses to the scalp every week. Patch tests used Finn chambers with 0.01% DPC on the upper back, scored after 6 days by International Contact Dermatitis Research Group standards. The patient cohort, mostly female, included alopecia areata with under or over 50% scalp involvement, alopecia totalis and alopecia universalis. Libraries were combined into a pool for sequencing, and differences in TCR yield between samples came mainly from small differences in library volumes within the pool. Peripheral blood TCR repertoire changes were tracked in vivo in alopecia patients during primary and secondary sensitization to the hapten diphenylcyclopropenone (DPC). Blood was sampled from patients pre-sensitization (week 0) and at 2, 6 and about 24 weeks after DPC sensitization. For TCR sequencing, blood came from some 31 alopecia patients at anywhere from one to four time points (pre-sensitization, 2, 6 and 24 weeks).

The sample holds a few counts of this clonotype. The specificity of this receptor is unknown. It has no much larger one-base neighbor in the sample; base qualities were not kept. Its CDR3 holds 15 amino acids, cysteine through phenylalanine. Only the CDR3 DNA stays, 45 bases, in frame from base 1. The germline V gene (reference sequence) sets CDR1 to DFQATT and CDR2 to SNEGSKA. V is cut by 1 base and J by 6 bases, and the space between the germline ends is 16 bases. The library came from RACE. For sequencing, a NextSeq 500 was employed. Library preparation attached unique molecular identifiers to individual cDNA molecules for quantitative, reproducible TCR counting. For every blood RNA sample, sequencing covered both the TCR alpha and TCR beta chains. Per the authors' processing: Samples had a median of roughly 99,000 TCRs, with a range from roughly 23,224 to 750,000. V, J and CDR3 annotation of the TCR reads was carried out using the Decombinator software suite. To make PS versus PT1 abundance plots, every sample was subsampled to the same number of TCRs (28,000). Expanded TCRs were defined as absent before sensitization and observed at least eight times at the 2-week time point. TCRdb took the public reads, trimmed them with fastp at Q25, ran MiXCR for clone calling and kept in-frame beta chains. Rows are combined by CDR3 protein, so each entry shows the most common genes and DNA. What appears here as the V and J calls and clone size reflects TCRdb's work, not the paper's. Present in this sample are about 380,000 distinct CDR3 sequences, about 4.4% of which were seen just once. Around 2% of the sample comes from the top ten.

Overall study outcomes, separate from this receptor: Compared with pre-sensitization or healthy control sets, expanded TCRs formed significantly more large CDR3 similarity clusters, which is consistent with antigen-driven responses. No change with DPC sensitization was found in the number of TCRs above 1 in 1000 frequency, and no evidence of global repertoire structure alterations was found. Patch test score was positively correlated with the number of PT1 expanded TCRs, with significance at thresholds 8, 16 and 32 but not at 4. Repeated subsampling changed both the strength of the expansion versus patch-test correlation and the threshold at which that correlation became significant. Because all patients had alopecia, a presumed autoimmune disease, the immune response of the patients might differ from that of healthy individuals.

Per the publication, the time point label means: patch test 1, 2 weeks after DPC sensitization. In the paper's terms, the treatment or condition label means: therapeutic diphenylcyclopropenone sensitization with weekly scalp DPC. At every patch-test visit, the blood draw took place before the patch test was put on. Eligible patients were aged 18 to 70, diagnosed with alopecia, deemed suitable for DPC therapy, and excluded if pregnant. Total RNA was isolated from unfractionated whole blood collected in Tempus Blood RNA tubes. This sample comprised whole blood, obtained in connection with sensitization to the hapten diphenylcyclopropenone (DPC). This TCR came from a woman aged 50 to 60 with alopecia areata. Some clones in this sample may be carry-over from other donors' samples. Recombination linked TRBV20-1 to TRBJ2-1, and perhaps TRBD2 as D gene, on 6 matching bases. CDR3 sequence: CSARGPGVPPNEQFF. Read as DNA, the sequence is TGCAGTGCTAGAGGCCCGGGAGTGCCCCCCAATGAGCAGTTCTTC.